The TCR beta chain under discussion was sequenced for a study of CD8 T cells in ankylosing spondylitis. TCRdb re-analysed the 5' RACE reads in MiXCR, keeping a single row per CDR3 protein. The sample lists more than 250,000 distinct CDR3 sequences, 9.5% to 13% occurring once. This clonotype was picked up many times. This CDR3 is 15 amino acids long. CDR1 and CDR2 from the germline V gene are SGHTA and FQGNSA. Trimming at V came to 3 bases and at J to 1 base, leaving 1 base not matched to a gene. The chain carries TRBV7-2 and TRBJ2-1; 9 nucleotides align to TRBD1. Sequenced input: blood, either unsorted or a sorted T cell fraction (not recorded which). This receptor was taken from a female donor with ankylosing spondylitis or in good health (not recorded which). CDR3: CASSFDRGSYNEQFF. In DNA, the CDR3 is TGTGCCAGCAGCTTCGACAGGGGGTCCTACAATGAGCAGTTCTTC.